This T cell receptor beta chain was identified in a study of regulatory T cells in long-lasting Graves disease. Across the whole study: Antithyroid drugs had been given to newly diagnosed Graves' patients for under 3 months.

Specified time point: newly diagnosed GD, antithyroid drugs for less than 3 months. PBMCs were the source of the RNA used for TCR sequencing. With iRepertoire HTBI primers and Arm-PCR of CDR3 regions, TCR beta libraries were built. TCRdb independently ran MiXCR on the multiplex PCR reads; one entry per CDR3 protein. Found here are more than 300,000 distinct CDR3 sequences, around 15% of them singletons; the top ten hold 20% to 25%. The germline V and J ends were trimmed by 4 bases and 6 bases, with 10 bases remaining between them. Germline assignment: CDR1 SEHNR and CDR2 FQNEAQ (reference sequence). This CDR3 is 12 amino acids long. This clonotype was seen only a few times.

Sample: peripheral blood mononuclear cells (PBMCs), taken at new diagnosis, from a patient treated with antithyroid drugs. The receptor was derived from a female donor with Graves disease. The V gene is TRBV7-9, the J gene TRBJ2-7; D possibly corresponds to TRBD2 (5 bases). CDR3 amino acids: CASSSLRGEQYF. DNA of the CDR3: TGTGCCAGCAGCTCCCTCCGGGGCGAGCAGTACTTC.